The 10 T cell receptor beta chains below all came from one sample that was sequenced in a study of technical replicates of blood from a few donors. TCRdb keeps only in-frame clones here, not all; method: immunoSEQ multiplex PCR. Here the sample spans some 70,000 clones, under 98% being singletons. The specimen was T cells isolated from PBMCs. These receptors were taken from a human donor in good health.

The CDR3, as DNA: TGTGCCAGCAGTTCCGCCGCAGGTTTAAACTATGGCTACACCTTC. Translated, it gives CASSSAAGLNYGYTF. V gene TRBV27 combines with J gene TRBJ1-2; D is unclear. The germline V and J ends were trimmed by 4 bases and 2 bases, with 14 bases remaining between them. The germline V gene has CDR1 MNHEY and CDR2 SMNVEV (reference sequence). CDR3 length: 15 residues.

The J gene is TRBJ2-1, the V gene TRBV4-2; 7 bases are shared with TRBD2. The CDR3 contains 16 residues. V was clipped by 2 bases and J by 4 bases; unmatched bases: 8. CDR1 and CDR2 from the germline V gene are LGHNA and YNFKEQ. In DNA, the CDR3 is TGTGCCAGCAGCCAAAATACGGGAGGTCTTTACAATGAGCAGTTCTTC. Residues: CASSQNTGGLYNEQFF.

The V and J genes are TRBV19 and TRBJ1-5; D might be TRBD1 (6 bases). Between the trimmed V and J ends, which lost 4 bases and 0 bases, there was a span of 13 bases. This CDR3 has 16 amino acids. The germline CDR1 and CDR2 sequences are LNHDA and SQIVND (reference sequence). The CDR3 here is CASSNREVTSNQPQHF. CDR3 nucleotides: TGTGCCAGTAGTAACAGGGAAGTTACTAGCAATCAGCCCCAGCATTTT.

The V and J genes are TRBV6-5 and TRBJ2-7; 9 bases are shared with TRBD2. CDR3 length equals 15 residues. Germline V lookup: CDR1 MNHEY, CDR2 SVGAGI. The junction had 5 bases not matched to a gene; V was cut back by 2 bases and J by 3 bases. CDR3 in amino acids: CASSYITSGRYEQYF. The CDR3 DNA reads as TGTGCCAGCAGTTACATAACTAGCGGGCGCTACGAGCAGTACTTC.

The chain uses TRBV7-9 and TRBJ2-1, with a possible D match to TRBD2 (6 bases). V lost 1 base and J lost 4, with 11 bases in between. The CDR3 consists of 15 residues. The germline gives CDR1 SEHNR, CDR2 FQNEAQ (reference sequence). The CDR3 sequence is CASSLGIAAYNEQFF. CDR3 coding DNA: TGTGCCAGCAGCTTAGGAATAGCGGCTTACAATGAGCAGTTCTTC.

This rearrangement joins TRBV9 to TRBJ1-2; no clear D gene. The V gene lost 3 bases and the J gene lost 2 bases, with 11 bases spanning the gap. Per germline, CDR1 SGDLS and CDR2 YYNGEE. The CDR3 is 14 amino acids. The CDR3 DNA is TGTGCCAGCAGCGAAGAGGTTCACAACTATGGCTACACCTTC. Translation: CASSEEVHNYGYTF.

The chain uses TRBV5-6 and TRBJ1-2; TRBD1 agrees at 8 bases. V was pared by 2 bases and J by 0 bases, with 9 bases of the junction left unmatched. Germline V gene data show CDR1 as SGHDT and CDR2 as YYEEEE. The CDR3 sequence is 17 residues long. As DNA, the CDR3 is TGTGCCAGCAGCTTACGGTCGACAGGGGCCCCTAACTATGGCTACACCTTC. Its translation is CASSLRSTGAPNYGYTF. Together with reference TRBV5-6 and TRBJ1-2, the CDR3 gives the full variable domain: DAGVTQSPTHLIKTRGQQVTLRCSPKSGHDTVSWYQQALGQGPQFIFQYYEEEERQRGNFPDRFSGHQFPNYSSELNVNALLLGDSALYLCASSLRSTGAPNYGYTFGSGTRLTVV.

CDR3 in DNA: TGTGCCAGCAGTTACGGAGTAGGAAACACCGGGGAGCTGTTTTTT. It is translated as CASSYGVGNTGELFF. This chain links TRBV6-5 with TRBJ2-2; D remains ambiguous. Per the germline V gene, CDR1 is MNHEY and CDR2 is SVGAGI. V shed 2 bases and J shed 2 bases, with 9 bases lying between them. The CDR3 covers 15 residues.

This chain joins TRBV4-1 and TRBJ2-1, with 10 bases that match TRBD2. Germline trimming cut 6 bases from V and 4 bases from J; bases unmatched to any gene: 6. This CDR3 comprises 15 residues. Looked up from germline, CDR1 is MGHRA and CDR2 is YSYEKL. The CDR3 DNA reads TGCGCCAGCAGACCTACTAGCGGGGCTTACAATGAGCAGTTCTTC. Protein: CASRPTSGAYNEQFF.

The chain joins TRBV5-4 to TRBJ1-1; no clear D. Trimming stripped 1 base from V and 1 base from J, with 5 bases between. Germline assignment: CDR1 SGHNT and CDR2 YYREEE (reference sequence). The CDR3 is 13 residues long. Here the CDR3 reads CASSLTENTEAFF. The CDR3 DNA is TGTGCCAGCAGCTTGACAGAGAACACTGAAGCTTTCTTT.